This T cell receptor (beta chain) was captured by sequencing in a study of T cell responses to AZD1222 COVID-19 vaccine. Study results and caveats: The donor cohort was predominantly white British with a female majority, and clonal diversity may have been underestimated. CD4 TCRs covered the whole spike, strongest at regions 160-218 and 743-854.

Trimming stripped 2 bases from V and 3 bases from J, with 14 bases between. Germline CDR1 and CDR2: KGHSH and LQKENI. The CDR3 totals 15 residues. Only in-frame clones appear in the TCRdb table, and some are missing; sequencing was by immunoSEQ multiplex PCR. The sample shows tens of thousands of clones, 85% to 90% of them seen only once. Concerning this clone itself: Its specificity is unknown.

The specimen comprised peripheral blood, sampled 28 days after the second AZD1222 dose. The receptor comes from an adult who received the AZD1222 COVID-19 vaccine. The rearrangement links TRBV18 to TRBJ2-7; possibly TRBD2 for D (7 bases). The CDR3 DNA sequence: TGTGCCAGCTCACCAGGAGGGGGAGGGGACTACGAGCAGTACTTC. Residues: CASSPGGGGDYEQYF.